The next 25 T cell receptor beta chains were all read from a single sample in a study of shared clonotypes between healthy human individuals. The data were produced by immunoSEQ multiplex PCR, yet TCRdb's version contains in-frame clones alone and is incomplete. The sample lists 660,000 or so clones; about 95% were seen once. Naive CD8 cells lacked CD45RO and underwent positive selection for CCR7, leaving out terminally differentiated effector memory CD45RA+ cells. The specimen sequenced was naive CD8+ T cells sorted from blood. Receptor source: a woman aged 25-40 years in good health.

The chain combines TRBV7-9 with TRBJ2-1, with D possibly TRBD2 on 5 matching bases. Trimming took off 5 bases at V and 8 bases at J, with 13 bases between the two ends. This CDR3 has 13 residues. CDR1 and CDR2 from the germline V gene are SEHNR and FQNEAQ (reference sequence). CDR3 amino acids: CASSPSLVHEQFF. In nucleotides, the CDR3 is TGTGCCAGCAGCCCTAGCCTAGTACATGAGCAGTTCTTC.

J is TRBJ1-1 and V is TRBV15, with D uncertain. Per the germline V gene, CDR1 is LNHNV and CDR2 is YYDKDF (reference sequence). The CDR3 sequence is 12 residues long. V dropped 4 bases and J dropped 4 bases, with 7 bases sitting between them. The CDR3 reads CATSTWGTEAFF. Written as DNA, the CDR3 is TGTGCCACCAGCACCTGGGGCACTGAAGCTTTCTTT.

This chain uses TRBV7-6 with TRBJ2-1; D is possibly TRBD1 (5 bases). Trimming stripped 0 bases from V and 7 bases from J, with 10 bases between. The CDR3 extends over 14 amino acids. Germline-derived CDR1 and CDR2 are SGHVS and FNYEAQ. In DNA, the CDR3 is TGTGCCAGCAGCTTAGCAGGGGTCGGGAATGAGCAGTTCTTC. Its translation is CASSLAGVGNEQFF.

The V call is TRBV27, the J call TRBJ1-2; TRBD1 aligns across 10 bases. V trimming: 5 bases; J trimming: 7 bases; junction bases outside the gene matches: 13. The CDR3 covers 16 residues. Germline CDR1 MNHEY, CDR2 SMNVEV (reference sequence). The CDR3 DNA follows: TGTGCCAGCAGTAGCCCCTCGGGACAGGGGAAGGGTGGCTACACCTTC. It translates to CASSSPSGQGKGGYTF.

The V call is TRBV16, the J call TRBJ2-7; maybe TRBD2 (5 bases). V gave up 3 bases and J gave up 0 bases, with 6 bases separating them. The CDR3 has 13 residues. CDR1 and CDR2 (germline): KGHSY, FQNENV. CDR3 residues: CASSQGSSYEQYF. For the CDR3, the DNA is TGTGCCAGCAGCCAGGGGAGCTCCTACGAGCAGTACTTC.

The rearrangement joins TRBV13 to TRBJ2-7, with D possibly matching TRBD2 (5 bases). V lost 6 bases, J lost 7 bases, and 13 bases lay in between. CDR1 and CDR2 from the germline V gene are PRHDT and FYEKMQ (reference sequence). There are 12 residues in the CDR3. CDR3 in DNA: TGTGCCAGCAGTATGTGGACTCGGGAGCAGTACTTC. Protein: CASSMWTREQYF.

The chain employs TRBV7-3 and TRBJ2-1, with TRBD2 matching 13 bases. Germline CDR1 SGHTA, CDR2 FQGTGA. With 5 bases clipped from V and 9 bases from J, the junction kept 10 bases outside the gene matches. The CDR3 length is 16 residues. CDR3 sequence: CASSARPGLAGSEQFF. In nucleotides, the CDR3 is TGTGCCAGCAGCGCCCGGCCGGGACTAGCGGGATCTGAGCAGTTCTTC. The full variable domain, with the rest looked up from reference TRBV7-3 and TRBJ2-1, is GAGVSQTPSNKVTEKGKYVELRCDPISGHTALYWYRQSLGQGPEFLIYFQGTGAADDSGLPNDRFFAVRPEGSVSTLKIQRTERGDSAVYLCASSARPGLAGSEQFFGPGTRLTVL.

The chain links TRBV30 to TRBJ2-1; TRBD2 matches 10 bases. The CDR3 runs 13 residues. V was pared by 1 base and J by 9 bases, with 3 bases of the junction left unmatched. Germline V CDR1 and CDR2: GTSNPN, SVGIG (reference sequence). The CDR3 nucleotides read TGTGCCTGGAGTGCAAGCGGGAGGGGTGAGCAGTTCTTC. Translated: CAWSASGRGEQFF.

This chain joins TRBV28 and TRBJ2-7; TRBD2 agrees at 10 bases. The CDR3 has 14 amino acids. The V segment lost 3 bases and the J segment 6 bases; nucleotides outside the gene matches: 5. Germline assignment: CDR1 MDHEN and CDR2 SYDVKM. The CDR3 region is CASSFRLAGAEQYF. The CDR3 coding sequence is TGTGCCAGCAGTTTCCGGCTAGCGGGAGCCGAGCAGTACTTC.

CDR3 amino acids: CASSLVIGSADTQYF. The DNA for the CDR3 is TGTGCCAGCAGCTTAGTCATAGGTAGCGCAGATACGCAGTATTTT. The chain couples TRBV11-2 to TRBJ2-3, with D tentatively TRBD2 (5 bases). This CDR3 spans 15 amino acids. V dropped 1 base and J dropped 4 bases, with 12 bases sitting between them. The germline V gene has CDR1 SGHAT and CDR2 FQNNGV.

The chain joins TRBV2 to TRBJ2-1; 13 positions match TRBD2. J gave up 6 bases and V 6 bases, and 11 bases lay outside the gene matches. The germline gives CDR1 SNHLY, CDR2 FYNNEI. The CDR3 spans 17 residues. CDR3 residues: CASSLLAGGEFGNEQFF. CDR3 DNA sequence: TGTGCCAGCAGCCTACTAGCGGGAGGGGAGTTTGGCAATGAGCAGTTCTTC.

The chain recombines TRBV12-5 with TRBJ1-1; 8 bases agree with TRBD1. The CDR3 contains 12 residues. With V trimmed by 9 bases and J by 5 bases, 5 bases remained unmatched. Germline V gene data show CDR1 as LGHNT and CDR2 as FRNRAP. CDR3 nucleotides: TGTGCTAGAAAGAACAGGGGGACTGAAGCTTTCTTT. Translating it yields CARKNRGTEAFF.

The J gene is TRBJ2-1, the V gene TRBV7-3; the match to TRBD2 covers 9 bases. From germline, CDR1 is SGHTA and CDR2 FQGTGA. V was pared by 0 bases and J by 9 bases, with 3 bases of the junction left unmatched. CDR3 size: 14 residues. In DNA, the CDR3 is TGTGCCAGCAGCTTAACGGGGACTAGCAGTGAGCAGTTCTTC. Translating gives CASSLTGTSSEQFF. Supplemented by reference TRBV7-3 and TRBJ2-1, the full variable domain reads GAGVSQTPSNKVTEKGKYVELRCDPISGHTALYWYRQSLGQGPEFLIYFQGTGAADDSGLPNDRFFAVRPEGSVSTLKIQRTERGDSAVYLCASSLTGTSSEQFFGPGTRLTVL.

The CDR3 sequence is CASSSPRNEKLFF. The CDR3 DNA sequence: TGTGCCAGCAGTTCCCCCCGTAATGAAAAACTGTTTTTT. The V call is TRBV5-5, the J call TRBJ1-4; D remains ambiguous. Germline values: CDR1 SGHKS, CDR2 YYEKEE (reference sequence). Trimming removed 5 bases at V and 4 bases at J, with 9 bases between. CDR3 size: 13 residues.

The chain's CDR3 is CASSSRDNTSPLHF. CDR3 DNA sequence: TGTGCCAGCAGTTCCCGGGACAACACTTCACCCCTCCACTTT. This rearrangement joins TRBV27 to TRBJ1-6; possible D gene TRBD1, 6 bases. V shed 4 bases and J shed 9 bases, with 13 bases lying between them. This CDR3 contains 14 residues. Germline V gives CDR1 MNHEY, CDR2 SMNVEV (reference sequence).

V gene TRBV7-9 combines with J gene TRBJ2-7; 11 bases align to TRBD2. The germline CDR1 and CDR2 sequences are SEHNR and FQNEAQ (reference sequence). The CDR3 covers 13 residues. The CDR3 region is CAIPGLAAYEQYF. The DNA of the CDR3 is TGTGCTATCCCGGGACTAGCGGCCTACGAGCAGTACTTC.

The chain is built from TRBV5-4 and TRBJ2-2; unclear D gene. The CDR3 length is 12 residues. In germline, CDR1 is SGHNT, CDR2 YYREEE (reference sequence). Between the trimmed V and J ends, which lost 4 bases and 3 bases, there was a span of 4 bases. CDR3 loop: CASSGYTGELFF. For the CDR3, the DNA is TGTGCCAGCAGCGGTTACACCGGGGAGCTGTTTTTT.

V and J are TRBV5-4 and TRBJ2-5; D is perhaps TRBD2 (5 bases). Trimming took 4 bases from V and 5 from J, leaving 12 bases between them. There are 13 residues in the CDR3. Germline V gives CDR1 SGHNT, CDR2 YYREEE (reference sequence). This CDR3 is CASSVPEGETQYF. The CDR3 DNA sequence: TGTGCCAGCAGCGTCCCAGAGGGCGAGACCCAGTACTTC.

The chain links TRBV28 to TRBJ1-1, with 8 positions matching TRBD1. The CDR3 has 13 amino acids. Germline V gene sequence: CDR1 MDHEN, CDR2 SYDVKM. The V gene end was trimmed by 4 bases and the J gene end by 6 bases; junction bases not matched to a gene: 4. The CDR3 coding sequence is TGTGCCAGCAGTTCCAGGGGGCAAGCTGAAGCTTTCTTT. Encoded protein: CASSSRGQAEAFF. The entire variable domain, with the rest obtained from reference TRBV28 and TRBJ1-1, is as follows: DVKVTQSSRYLVKRTGEKVFLECVQDMDHENMFWYRQDPGLGLRLIYFSYDVKMKEKGDIPEGYSVSREKKERFSLILESASTNQTSMYLCASSSRGQAEAFFGQGTRLTVV.

This clone appeared once. The chain has TRBV28 and TRBJ2-3, with TRBD1 matching 7 bases. The CDR3 loop spans 16 amino acids. Germline CDR1 is MDHEN and CDR2 is SYDVKM. V shed 4 bases, J shed 5 bases, and the junction held 12 bases outside the gene matches. CDR3 in amino acids: CASSSSDRVPRDTQYF. In DNA, the CDR3 is TGTGCCAGCAGTTCCTCCGACAGGGTCCCGAGAGATACGCAGTATTTT.

The genes are TRBV5-5 and TRBJ1-1; no firm D call. Deletions cut 2 bases from V and 11 bases from J, with 10 bases between. CDR1 is SGHKS, CDR2 YYEKEE, per germline (reference sequence). The CDR3 contains 11 residues. The CDR3: CASSLFDVAFF. CDR3 DNA: TGTGCCAGCAGCTTATTCGACGTGGCTTTCTTT.

J is TRBJ2-5 and V is TRBV2; 9 nucleotides line up with TRBD2. The end of the DNA is better explained by TRBJ2-7, so the J call may be wrong. This CDR3 spans 15 amino acids. Per the germline V gene, CDR1 is SNHLY and CDR2 is FYNNEI. The DNA for the CDR3 is TGTGCCAGCAGTACCCTGGCGGGAGGGACCTACGAGCAGTACTTC. Protein: CASSTLAGGTYEQYF.

This chain uses TRBV6-5 with TRBJ2-1; TRBD2 matches 14 bases. CDR3 length equals 14 residues. CDR1 MNHEY and CDR2 SVGAGI come from the germline V gene. The V segment lost 6 bases and the J segment 8 bases; nucleotides outside the gene matches: 3. CDR3 coding DNA: TGTGCCAGCAGGGGACTAGCGGGAGTGGATGAGCAGTTCTTC. Translating gives CASRGLAGVDEQFF.

The V gene is TRBV6-6, the J gene TRBJ2-7; a weak D match, TRBD1 (6 bases). Looked up from germline, CDR1 is MNHNY and CDR2 is SVGAGI (reference sequence). V shed 5 bases and J shed 0 bases, with 8 bases lying between them. The CDR3 loop spans 13 amino acids. CDR3 nucleotides: TGTGCCAGCAGTACAGGGAGCTCCTACGAGCAGTACTTC. Protein sequence: CASSTGSSYEQYF.

V is TRBV28 and J is TRBJ2-7; D is perhaps TRBD1 (5 bases). V was cut by 3 bases and J by 2 bases, with 20 bases left in between. Germline CDR1 is MDHEN and CDR2 is SYDVKM. The CDR3 contains 17 residues. CDR3 sequence reads: CASSFSQGRVLTYEQYF. The CDR3 bases are TGTGCCAGCAGTTTTAGTCAGGGCAGGGTTCTTACCTACGAGCAGTACTTC.